This T cell receptor beta chain was obtained from a study of regulatory T cells in long-lasting Graves disease. The germline gives CDR1 SGHTA, CDR2 FQGNSA. V was clipped by 1 base and J by 3 bases, with 12 bases between them. CDR3 length equals 15 residues. The time point: newly diagnosed GD, antithyroid drugs for less than 3 months. RNA from PBMCs was the source of the TCR library. CDR3-region Arm-PCR and iRepertoire HTBI primers produced the TCR beta libraries. TCRdb ran MiXCR on the multiplex PCR reads and lists one entry per CDR3 protein. The table has 400,000 to 500,000 distinct CDR3 sequences, about a sixth seen once. This clonotype came up many times. Separately, the same data were catalogued under a study of T cells in Graves' hyperthyroidism and ophthalmopathy. That paper adds: The study used the HTBI primer set for a first-round RT-PCR of the TCR CDR3. Model-based prediction identified ophthalmopathy a median around seven months prior to its onset.

Material: peripheral blood mononuclear cells (PBMCs), obtained at new diagnosis, from a patient treated with antithyroid drugs. The TCR was taken from a woman between 18 and 29 years old with Graves disease. The V call is TRBV7-2, the J call TRBJ2-5, with D possibly TRBD1 on 5 matching bases. This CDR3 is CASSLGGQTKETQYF. The CDR3 DNA is TGTGCCAGCAGCTTAGGGGGCCAAACTAAAGAGACCCAGTACTTC.